A single sample is the source of the 20 T cell receptor beta chains below, sequenced in a study of persistence of HIV-infected CD4 T cells. The libraries were made with immunoSEQ version 4 in survey mode. Libraries were prepared by immunoSEQ multiplex PCR; TCRdb keeps only in-frame clonotypes and omits some of them. Found here are approximately 36,000 clones, around 85% of them singletons; the top ten hold approximately 5.4%. Antigen specificity for these receptors is unknown. An overlapping HIV-1 Gag peptide pool stimulated these cells at 0.75 to 1 ug/peptide/mL. CD40L/CD69 double-negative CD45RO-high memory CD4+ T cells were collected. The material sequenced was cultured CD4+ T cells from PBMCs, taken from a patient who received antiretroviral therapy. The receptors were gathered from an adult with HIV. The donor label of this sample is uncertain.

V is TRBV2 and J is TRBJ2-3, with 8 bases aligning to TRBD1. Germline V gene lookup returns CDR1 SNHLY and CDR2 FYNNEI. The V segment lost 5 bases and the J segment 3 bases; nucleotides outside the gene matches: 7. This CDR3 region has 15 residues. Here the CDR3 DNA reads TGTGCCAGCAGTCTCGGACAGGGATGGACAGATACGCAGTATTTT. Encoded protein: CASSLGQGWTDTQYF.

This sequence joins TRBV28 and TRBJ2-1; tentatively, D is TRBD1 or TRBD2 (5 bases each). The CDR3 totals 12 residues. Germline values: CDR1 MDHEN, CDR2 SYDVKM. The V and J ends lost 4 bases and 6 bases respectively, with 7 bases between them. Here the CDR3 reads CASSWGINEQFF. The CDR3, as DNA: TGTGCCAGCAGTTGGGGGATCAATGAGCAGTTCTTC. Supplemented by reference TRBV28 and TRBJ2-1, the full variable domain reads DVKVTQSSRYLVKRTGEKVFLECVQDMDHENMFWYRQDPGLGLRLIYFSYDVKMKEKGDIPEGYSVSREKKERFSLILESASTNQTSMYLCASSWGINEQFFGPGTRLTVL.

This rearrangement joins TRBV4-1 to TRBJ2-7; tentatively, D is TRBD1 (5 bases). Germline V gene lookup returns CDR1 MGHRA and CDR2 YSYEKL. This CDR3 comprises 15 residues. Trimming cost V 0 bases and J 2 bases, with 11 bases left between them. The CDR3, as DNA: TGCGCCAGCAGCCAAGATGGGGCAGGACCCTACGAGCAGTACTTC. Translation gives CASSQDGAGPYEQYF.

The genes are TRBV3-1 (or the pseudogene TRBV3-2) and TRBJ1-4, with D maybe TRBD1 (6 bases). Trimming stripped 4 bases from V and 8 bases from J, with 17 bases between. The CDR3 extends over 15 amino acids. The germline V gene has CDR1 LGHDT and CDR2 YNNKEL (reference sequence). CDR3 DNA: TGTGCCAGCAGCCTACGGGAGAGGGGGGGGGAAAAACTGTTTTTT. It yields the protein CASSLRERGGEKLFF.

The V call is TRBV10-3, the J call TRBJ1-5; 7 bases fit TRBD1. V lost 4 bases and J lost 2; bases outside the gene matches: 8. This CDR3 has 16 amino acids. Per germline, CDR1 ENHRY and CDR2 SYGVKD. The CDR3 nucleotides are TGTGCCATCAGTGCCCAAGGGACAGTAGGCAATCAGCCCCAGCATTTT. It is translated as CAISAQGTVGNQPQHF.

The V gene is TRBV15, the J gene TRBJ2-1; TRBD2 might be the D (5 bases). Germline CDR1 reads LNHNV; CDR2 reads YYDKDF (reference sequence). The V and J ends lost 0 bases and 4 bases respectively, with 13 bases between them. The CDR3 sequence is 16 residues long. The CDR3 region has the DNA TGTGCCACCAGCAGAGATATCGGGGTTGGGTACAATGAGCAGTTCTTC. Protein sequence: CATSRDIGVGYNEQFF.

The rearrangement joins TRBV10-2 to TRBJ2-3, with D hard to call. The CDR3 spans 14 residues. The germline V gene has CDR1 WSHSY and CDR2 SAAADI. Trimming pared 0 bases from V and 2 bases from J, leaving 6 bases between. The CDR3 protein is CASSESQFTDTQYF. The CDR3 nucleotides read TGCGCCAGCAGTGAGTCCCAGTTCACAGATACGCAGTATTTT.

This chain uses TRBV5-5 with TRBJ2-7, with a possible D match to TRBD1 (5 bases). In germline, CDR1 is SGHKS, CDR2 YYEKEE (reference sequence). The V end was cut by 4 bases, the J end by 4 bases, with 18 bases between. The CDR3 is 15 residues long. The CDR3 loop reads CASSPFRVLGYEQYF. The CDR3 DNA reads TGTGCCAGCAGCCCCTTCAGGGTCCTCGGGTACGAGCAGTACTTC.

This chain links TRBV30 with TRBJ2-5; 7 bases are shared with TRBD2. CDR3 length: 14 amino acids. The ends lost 1 base at V and 5 bases at J; junction bases unmatched: 7. Germline-derived CDR1 and CDR2 are GTSNPN and SVGIG (reference sequence). The CDR3 DNA follows: TGTGCCTGGAGTGCTGGGGGGGTGGTGGAGACCCAGTACTTC. It specifies CAWSAGGVVETQYF.

This clone was found a few times. CDR3 in DNA: TGTGCCAGCAGTTACTCTGGGAGGACTACCTACGAGCAGTACTTC. Translation gives CASSYSGRTTYEQYF. The chain links TRBV6-2 or TRBV6-3 to TRBJ2-7, with D maybe TRBD2 (6 bases). Germline CDR1 and CDR2: MNHEY and SVGEGT. This CDR3 comprises 15 residues. Trimming left V 0 bases short and J 2 bases short, with 11 bases between.

CDR3 sequence (DNA): TGTGCCAGCAGCCAAGACTTAAACATTCAGTACTTC. It encodes CASSQDLNIQYF. V usage is TRBV4-2 and J usage is TRBJ2-4; no clear D. V lost 0 bases and J lost 6, with 3 bases in between. This CDR3 is built from 12 residues. Germline V gene lookup returns CDR1 LGHNA and CDR2 YNFKEQ.

The chain is built from TRBV14 and TRBJ2-3; the D gene is possibly TRBD2 (5 bases). The CDR3 is made up of 15 amino acids. Between the trimmed V and J ends, which lost 4 bases and 4 bases, there was a span of 15 bases. Looked up from germline, CDR1 is SGHDN and CDR2 is FVKESK. As DNA, the CDR3 is TGTGCCAGCAGCCCTTCCGTGCGGGCCGCAGATACGCAGTATTTT. It codes for CASSPSVRAADTQYF.

As regards this clone: Mismatch with germline at one junction end may stem from a read error. V is TRBV6-5 and J is TRBJ2-3; D may be TRBD2 (6 bases). CDR1 is MNHEY, CDR2 SVGAGI, per germline. The CDR3 is 13 residues long. This CDR3 is CASRKMGLQKISF. CDR3 nucleotide sequence: TGTGCCAGCAGGAAGATGGGACTCCAAAAAATAAGTTTT.

This chain links TRBV28 with TRBJ1-2, with D uncertain. Trimming took off 7 bases at V and 6 bases at J, with 6 bases between the two ends. From germline, CDR1 is MDHEN and CDR2 SYDVKM. CDR3 length equals 10 residues. This CDR3 is CASMGNGYTF. The CDR3 DNA reads as TGTGCCAGCATGGGTAATGGCTACACCTTC.

The chain combines TRBV7-2 with TRBJ1-2; 7 bases fit TRBD1. Trimming at V came to 3 bases and at J to 3 bases, leaving 7 bases not matched to a gene. CDR3 length: 15 amino acids. Per the germline V gene, CDR1 is SGHTA and CDR2 is FQGNSA. CDR3 amino acids: CASSFRRGPDYGYTF. The CDR3, as DNA: TGTGCCAGCAGCTTCCGTAGGGGGCCAGACTATGGCTACACCTTC.

V gene TRBV6-6 combines with J gene TRBJ2-2, with D possibly TRBD2 on 5 matching bases. The CDR3 is made up of 16 amino acids. Germline assignment: CDR1 MNHNY and CDR2 SVGAGI (reference sequence). Trimming pared 5 bases from V and 2 bases from J, leaving 15 bases between. The CDR3 here is CASSLPPRGNTGELFF. In DNA, the CDR3 is TGTGCCAGCAGTCTCCCTCCCCGGGGAAACACCGGGGAGCTGTTTTTT.

The rearrangement joins TRBV2 to TRBJ1-6; D is unclear. Deletions cut 2 bases from V and 10 bases from J, with 15 bases between. Germline V gives CDR1 SNHLY, CDR2 FYNNEI. The CDR3 is made up of 15 amino acids. CDR3 nucleotide sequence: TGTGCCAGCAGTGAAAAGGGTAGGAATCAGTCACCCCTCCACTTT. Its protein is CASSEKGRNQSPLHF.

The rearrangement joins TRBV2 to TRBJ2-2, with D perhaps TRBD2 (5 bases). The germline gives CDR1 SNHLY, CDR2 FYNNEI. The CDR3 has 13 amino acids. Trimming cost V 5 bases and J 6 bases, with 10 bases left between them. This chain's CDR3 is CASSSRGSGELFF. In DNA form, the CDR3 reads TGTGCCAGCAGTTCCCGGGGATCCGGGGAGCTGTTTTTT.

The chain employs TRBV29-1 and TRBJ1-5, with no clear D. There are 14 residues in the CDR3. Trimming took off 7 bases at V and 0 bases at J, with 13 bases between the two ends. CDR1 is SQVTM, CDR2 ANQGSEA, per germline. This CDR3 reads CSAGVGNSNQPQHF. The CDR3 bases are TGCAGCGCAGGAGTAGGGAATAGCAATCAGCCCCAGCATTTT.

The chain employs TRBV5-1 and TRBJ2-1; 14 bases agree with TRBD2. V lost 3 bases and J lost 5; bases outside the gene matches: 7. CDR3 size: 17 residues. In germline, CDR1 is SGHRS, CDR2 YFSETQ. This CDR3 is CASSWRTSGGTNNEQFF. The CDR3 nucleotides are TGCGCCAGCAGCTGGAGGACTAGCGGGGGGACTAACAATGAGCAGTTCTTC.